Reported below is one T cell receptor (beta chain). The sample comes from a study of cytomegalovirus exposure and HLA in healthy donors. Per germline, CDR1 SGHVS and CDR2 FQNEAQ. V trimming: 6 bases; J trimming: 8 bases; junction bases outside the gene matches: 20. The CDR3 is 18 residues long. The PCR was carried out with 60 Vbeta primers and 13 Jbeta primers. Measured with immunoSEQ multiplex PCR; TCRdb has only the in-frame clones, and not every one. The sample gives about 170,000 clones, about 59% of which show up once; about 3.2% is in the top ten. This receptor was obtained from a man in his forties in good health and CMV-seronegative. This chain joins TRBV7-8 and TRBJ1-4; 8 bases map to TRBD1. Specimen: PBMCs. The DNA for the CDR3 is TGTGCCAGCAGTGGGGTGGGCAGGGGGCGTCAGGTAGGGGAAAAACTGTTTTTT. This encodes CASSGVGRGRQVGEKLFF.